This passage covers 17 T cell receptor beta chains from one sample sequenced in a study of blood T cell repertoires in COVID-19. Produced via immunoSEQ multiplex PCR; TCRdb's table is partial and in-frame only. The data contain approximately 290,000 clones, about 80% of them singletons. The sequencing input was peripheral blood. All receptors come from a person aged 70 to 80 with COVID-19, enrolled during active disease.

Notes on this clone: Other DNA sequences in this sample translate to the same CDR3. The V gene is TRBV27, the J gene TRBJ1-2, with 9 bases that match TRBD1. The CDR3 runs 14 residues. After removal of 5 bases from V and 4 bases from J, the junction contained 5 bases not matched to a gene. CDR1 and CDR2 (germline): MNHEY, SMNVEV (reference sequence). CDR3 sequence reads: CASSPRTGAYGYTF. The CDR3 region has the DNA TGTGCCAGCAGTCCCCGGACAGGGGCCTATGGCTACACCTTC.

This sequence joins TRBV6-5 and TRBJ1-1; the match to TRBD1 covers 9 bases. V was pared by 6 bases and J by 7 bases, with 9 bases of the junction left unmatched. The CDR3 covers 14 residues. Germline V gene data show CDR1 as MNHEY and CDR2 as SVGAGI. CDR3 coding DNA: TGTGCCAGCAGCCCCAAACAGGGGGCCGTTGAAGCTTTCTTT. It codes for CASSPKQGAVEAFF.

A single count supports this clone. The chain carries TRBV7-2 and TRBJ2-7, with D tentatively TRBD2 (5 bases). The V and J ends lost 1 base and 5 bases respectively, with 12 bases between them. The CDR3 covers 14 residues. Germline assignment: CDR1 SGHTA and CDR2 FQGNSA. DNA for the CDR3: TGTGCCAGCAGCTTAGGCGGGCCTGGGGACGAGCAGTACTTC. This codes for CASSLGGPGDEQYF.

This sequence joins TRBV28 and TRBJ1-4, with 8 bases that match TRBD1. Germline V lookup: CDR1 MDHEN, CDR2 SYDVKM. Unmatched junction bases numbered 2, after V lost 9 bases and J lost 5 bases. The CDR3 spans 12 residues. The CDR3 DNA sequence: TGTGCCAGTCACAGGGGGAATGAAAAACTGTTTTTT. It is translated as CASHRGNEKLFF. The variable domain in full, with the rest retrieved from reference TRBV28 and TRBJ1-4, is DVKVTQSSRYLVKRTGEKVFLECVQDMDHENMFWYRQDPGLGLRLIYFSYDVKMKEKGDIPEGYSVSREKKERFSLILESASTNQTSMYLCASHRGNEKLFFGSGTQLSVL.

The CDR3 DNA is TGCGCCAGCAGCTTGGCCGGTATTAAGGAGACCCAGTACTTC. This encodes CASSLAGIKETQYF. J is TRBJ2-5 and V is TRBV5-1, with D unclear. Germline V gives CDR1 SGHRS, CDR2 YFSETQ. V lost 0 bases, J lost 5 bases, and 11 bases lay in between. The CDR3 consists of 14 residues.

The chain is built from TRBV27 and TRBJ1-2; a possible D gene is TRBD1 (5 bases). Trimming pared 1 base from V and 6 bases from J, leaving 15 bases between. The germline V gene encodes CDR1 MNHEY and CDR2 SMNVEV (reference sequence). The CDR3 runs to 15 residues. CDR3 sequence: CASSLLRQGPHGYTF. CDR3 nucleotides: TGTGCCAGCAGTTTATTGCGGCAGGGCCCTCATGGCTACACCTTC.

The CDR3 protein is CASSESWGLSGQPQHF. CDR3 bases: TGCGCCAGCAGTGAGTCTTGGGGCTTATCTGGTCAGCCCCAGCATTTT. This chain uses TRBV10-1 with TRBJ1-5; the D gene is possibly TRBD1 (5 bases). The V gene lost 0 bases and the J gene lost 6 bases, with 15 bases spanning the gap. CDR3 length: 16 residues. Germline V gives CDR1 WNHNN, CDR2 SYGVQD (reference sequence).

The chain carries TRBV25-1 and TRBJ2-3; possibly TRBD2 for D (6 bases). The V gene lost 8 bases and the J gene lost 3 bases, with 12 bases spanning the gap. The CDR3 has 13 residues. Germline V gene sequence: CDR1 MGHDK, CDR2 SYGVNS. The CDR3 nucleotides are TGTGCCAGCGAGGGGAGGACAACAGATACGCAGTATTTT. It encodes CASEGRTTDTQYF.

The chain links TRBV27 to TRBJ2-1; no reliable D call. The germline V gene encodes CDR1 MNHEY and CDR2 SMNVEV (reference sequence). CDR3 length equals 14 residues. V was shortened by 8 bases and J by 0 bases, with 11 bases between the two germline ends. Here the CDR3 DNA reads TGTGCCAGCTCCCCATTTAGCTCCTACAATGAGCAGTTCTTC. Protein sequence: CASSPFSSYNEQFF.

This clone has only a few counts. This sample also contains other DNA sequences that code for the same CDR3. V is TRBV6-5 and J is TRBJ1-2; 7 bases agree with TRBD1. With 5 bases clipped from V and 10 bases from J, the junction kept 7 bases outside the gene matches. In germline, CDR1 is MNHEY, CDR2 SVGAGI. The CDR3 length is 12 residues. The CDR3 coding sequence is TGTGCCAGCAGTCTACGGGACAGATACTACACCTTC. This sequence encodes CASSLRDRYYTF.

This clone was counted once. J is TRBJ2-3 and V is TRBV15, with 7 bases that match TRBD1. The CDR3 contains 16 residues. With V trimmed by 5 bases and J by 3 bases, 11 bases remained unmatched. Germline values: CDR1 LNHNV, CDR2 YYDKDF (reference sequence). For the CDR3, the DNA is TGTGCCACCAGCTTAGCAGAGACAGGGATAACAGATACGCAGTATTTT. Translated, it gives CATSLAETGITDTQYF.

The gene calls are TRBV5-1 and TRBJ2-1, with TRBD1 matching 9 bases. Germline CDR1 reads SGHRS; CDR2 reads YFSETQ. The CDR3 has 15 amino acids. V shed 0 bases, J shed 6 bases, and the junction held 4 bases outside the gene matches. The CDR3 loop is CASSLEGQGFNEQFF. CDR3 sequence (DNA): TGCGCCAGCAGCTTGGAAGGACAGGGGTTCAATGAGCAGTTCTTC.

This clone was observed a few times. The gene calls are TRBV29-1 and TRBJ1-2; D not certain. Germline CDR1 reads SQVTM; CDR2 reads ANQGSEA. CDR3 length: 12 amino acids. Trimming cost V 0 bases and J 5 bases, with 7 bases left between them. The DNA of the CDR3 is TGCAGCGTTGAAGATCCAGGATATGGCTACACCTTC. It is translated as CSVEDPGYGYTF.

V usage is TRBV6-5 and J usage is TRBJ2-7; a possible D gene is TRBD1 (5 bases). Trimming took 7 bases from V and 0 from J, leaving 10 bases between them. This CDR3 has 13 amino acids. Germline V gene lookup returns CDR1 MNHEY and CDR2 SVGAGI. In DNA form, the CDR3 reads TGTGCCAGCAAAGCCCAGGGCTCCTACGAGCAGTACTTC. Protein sequence: CASKAQGSYEQYF.

The chain combines TRBV19 with TRBJ1-1, with 7 bases matching TRBD1. Trimming took 7 bases from V and 1 from J; bases not matched to a gene: 6. Germline V gene sequence: CDR1 LNHDA, CDR2 SQIVND (reference sequence). The CDR3 is 14 amino acids. CDR3 nucleotides: TGTGCCAGTAACACAGGGGCCTCGAACACTGAAGCTTTCTTT. Translation: CASNTGASNTEAFF.

The chain carries TRBV28 and TRBJ2-7, with 8 bases identical to TRBD2. This CDR3 is 17 amino acids long. Germline trimming cut 6 bases from V and 1 base from J; bases unmatched to any gene: 14. The V gene's germline CDR1 is MDHEN and CDR2 SYDVKM. CDR3 sequence: CASSLSIGGRRSYEQYF. The CDR3, as DNA: TGTGCCAGCAGCCTATCGATCGGCGGGAGGAGGTCCTACGAGCAGTACTTC.

V and J are TRBV6-6 and TRBJ1-5, with D uncertain. Germline V lookup: CDR1 MNHNY, CDR2 SVGAGI (reference sequence). V gave up 6 bases and J gave up 0 bases, with 15 bases separating them. CDR3 length: 16 residues. The CDR3 DNA is TGTGCCAGCAGGGAAACTAGGACGGTTAGCAATCAGCCCCAGCATTTT. It specifies CASRETRTVSNQPQHF.